A single sample is the source of the 29 T cell receptor beta chains below, sequenced in a study of T-cell reconstitution after alpha-beta-depleted transplantation in children. Unique molecular identifiers were used in preparing the TCRbeta library. From the PCR reads, TCRdb called clonotypes with MiXCR, one entry per CDR3 protein. The table records about 340,000 distinct CDR3 sequences, 10% of them present only once. This material consisted of PBMCs from the stem cell graft donor, taken from the stem cell graft. These receptors came from a human donor who donated a stem cell graft to a child with acute lymphoblastic leukemia.

This clonotype was observed a handful of times. The V and J genes are TRBV4-1 and TRBJ2-3, with D possibly TRBD2 on 5 matching bases. The CDR3 has 16 residues. Trimming left V 0 bases short and J 4 bases short, with 14 bases between. The germline gives CDR1 MGHRA, CDR2 YSYEKL. CDR3 region: CASSQEVREVPDTQYF. CDR3 nucleotide sequence: TGCGCCAGCAGCCAAGAGGTGAGGGAAGTCCCAGATACGCAGTATTTT.

This chain uses TRBV28 with TRBJ2-5, with TRBD1 matching 8 bases. The CDR3 length is 12 residues. Germline CDR1 reads MDHEN; CDR2 reads SYDVKM. V shed 10 bases and J 5 bases; nucleotides not matched to a gene: 6. The DNA for the CDR3 is TGTGCCACTAAAACAGGGGGGGAGACCCAGTACTTC. Its protein is CATKTGGETQYF.

The CDR3 DNA follows: TGTGCCAGCAGCCTTGCGCGGGAGGATACCGGGGAGCTGTTTTTT. Encoded protein: CASSLAREDTGELFF. J is TRBJ2-2 and V is TRBV3-1, with 8 nucleotides matching TRBD2. The germline gives CDR1 LGHDT, CDR2 YNNKEL (reference sequence). The CDR3 spans 15 residues. With V trimmed by 4 bases and J by 5 bases, 6 bases remained unmatched.

In DNA, the CDR3 is TGTGCCAGCACCCAGGGCCCTTCAATCGATTCTTATAGCAATCAGCCCCAGCATTTT. Protein product: CASTQGPSIDSYSNQPQHF. The chain joins TRBV6-1 to TRBJ1-5; TRBD1 might be the D (5 bases). The CDR3 is 19 amino acids. Trimming took off 7 bases at V and 0 bases at J, with 25 bases between the two ends. The germline gives CDR1 MNHNS, CDR2 SASEGT.

The rearrangement joins TRBV7-3 to TRBJ2-3; D unresolved. V lost 5 bases and J lost 0, with 12 bases in between. In germline, CDR1 is SGHTA, CDR2 FQGTGA. This CDR3 is 15 amino acids long. The DNA for the CDR3 is TGTGCCAGCAGCGCATCCGGAGTGAGCACAGATACGCAGTATTTT. Encoded protein: CASSASGVSTDTQYF.

V and J are TRBV5-1 and TRBJ2-1; TRBD2 aligns across 9 bases. After removal of 0 bases from V and 8 bases from J, the junction contained 6 bases not matched to a gene. CDR1 SGHRS and CDR2 YFSETQ come from the germline V gene. The CDR3 consists of 15 residues. The CDR3 protein is CASSLGAGGPYEQFF. For the CDR3, the DNA is TGCGCCAGCAGCTTGGGTGCGGGAGGGCCCTATGAGCAGTTCTTC.

This clonotype was observed many times. V and J are TRBV27 and TRBJ2-7; 11 bases are a match to TRBD2. V shed 2 bases and J 3 bases; nucleotides not matched to a gene: 0. Germline loops: CDR1 MNHEY, CDR2 SMNVEV (reference sequence). The CDR3 is 14 amino acids. The CDR3 region is CASSLLAGGYEQYF. The CDR3 bases are TGTGCCAGCAGTTTACTAGCGGGAGGCTACGAGCAGTACTTC.

This clonotype was recorded at least ten times. This chain uses TRBV6-5 with TRBJ2-5; TRBD2 might be the D (6 bases). In germline, CDR1 is MNHEY, CDR2 SVGAGI. The V end lost 2 bases, the J end lost 4 bases, and 14 bases lay between the germline ends. The CDR3 covers 15 residues. CDR3 bases: TGTGCCAGCAGTTACCTCCAGCGGGCCGGAGAGACCCAGTACTTC. Translated, it gives CASSYLQRAGETQYF.

This clonotype showed up many times. J is TRBJ1-5 and V is TRBV7-2; D possibly corresponds to TRBD1 (6 bases). Per germline, CDR1 SGHTA and CDR2 FQGNSA. V was cut by 2 bases and J by 5 bases, with 10 bases left in between. The length of the CDR3 is 14 residues. CDR3 nucleotide sequence: TGTGCCAGCAGCTTACAGGCAGGGGATCAGCCCCAGCATTTT. This encodes CASSLQAGDQPQHF.

The chain uses TRBV2 and TRBJ2-5, with TRBD1 matching over 8 bases. V trimming: 6 bases; J trimming: 1 base; junction bases outside the gene matches: 4. CDR3 length: 14 amino acids. CDR1 is SNHLY, CDR2 FYNNEI, per germline. DNA for the CDR3: TGTGCCAGCAGGCGACAGGGGATCCAAGAGACCCAGTACTTC. This sequence encodes CASRRQGIQETQYF.

This sequence joins TRBV20-1 and TRBJ1-2; 8 bases are shared with TRBD1. Germline V CDR1 and CDR2: DFQATT, SNEGSKA (reference sequence). CDR3 length: 13 residues. V lost 5 bases to trimming and J lost 0 bases; unmatched junction nucleotides: 2. In DNA form, the CDR3 reads TGCAGTGCTCCGGACAGGGCTAACTATGGCTACACCTTC. The encoded protein is CSAPDRANYGYTF.

This clonotype was recorded a few times. The genes are TRBV10-3 and TRBJ2-3, with D maybe TRBD2 (11 bases). The V end lost 3 bases, the J end lost 2 bases, and 36 bases lay between the germline ends. The germline V gene has CDR1 ENHRY and CDR2 SYGVKD. This CDR3 contains 23 residues. CDR3 region: CAISDLGVGQGKTSGMATDTQYF. The CDR3 DNA sequence: TGTGCCATCAGTGACCTTGGGGTGGGACAGGGGAAGACTAGCGGGATGGCCACAGATACGCAGTATTTT.

In its sample, this clonotype was seen once. The chain couples TRBV6-2 or TRBV6-3 to TRBJ2-7, with D tentatively TRBD2 (5 bases). CDR1 is MNHEY, CDR2 SVGEGT, per germline. V gave up 6 bases and J gave up 3 bases, with 12 bases separating them. The CDR3 runs 13 residues. Written as DNA, the CDR3 is TGTGCCAGCAGAAATGCCGGGGACTACGAGCAGTACTTC. It is translated as CASRNAGDYEQYF.

CDR3 in DNA: TGTGCCAGCAGTGACCGCTTACAGGGGGCGGGGGAGCAGTACTTC. Its translation is CASSDRLQGAGEQYF. The gene calls are TRBV6-1 and TRBJ2-7; TRBD1 aligns across 9 bases. The CDR3 length is 15 residues. V was pared by 3 bases and J by 7 bases, with 10 bases of the junction left unmatched. The germline CDR1 and CDR2 sequences are MNHNS and SASEGT.

V is TRBV7-9 and J is TRBJ2-7; TRBD1 might be the D (5 bases). CDR1 and CDR2 from the germline V gene are SEHNR and FQNEAQ (reference sequence). CDR3 length: 15 residues. V was shortened by 5 bases and J by 2 bases, with 16 bases between the two germline ends. The CDR3 region is CASSVTGIPPYEQYF. For the CDR3, the DNA is TGTGCCAGCAGCGTCACAGGTATCCCTCCCTACGAGCAGTACTTC.

This clonotype was detected many times. CDR3 protein: CASKILSGNEQFF. The CDR3 DNA reads as TGTGCCTCCAAGATCCTATCAGGGAATGAGCAGTTCTTC. The genes are TRBV27 and TRBJ2-1, with D possibly being TRBD1 (5 bases). Germline V gene data show CDR1 as MNHEY and CDR2 as SMNVEV (reference sequence). The CDR3 has 13 residues. The V gene lost 11 bases and the J gene lost 7 bases, with 18 bases spanning the gap.

This clonotype was counted between two and nine times. The rearrangement joins TRBV28 to TRBJ2-2; possible D gene TRBD2, 5 bases. The CDR3 is 13 residues long. Trimming removed 8 bases from V and 6 bases from J, with 13 bases in between. Germline CDR1 is MDHEN and CDR2 is SYDVKM. The DNA of the CDR3 is TGTGCCAGCCGGCCTCCCGGGGCCGGGGAGCTGTTTTTT. This encodes CASRPPGAGELFF.

The V call is TRBV6-2 or TRBV6-3, the J call TRBJ2-1; D is possibly TRBD2 (6 bases). V shed 6 bases and J shed 0 bases, with 24 bases lying between them. Germline V lookup: CDR1 MNHEY, CDR2 SVGEGT. There are 19 residues in the CDR3. The CDR3 loop is CASRQIRPGLESSYNEQFF. The CDR3 DNA reads TGTGCCAGCAGACAAATAAGACCGGGACTCGAAAGCTCCTACAATGAGCAGTTCTTC.

V and J are TRBV5-4 and TRBJ2-1; 8 nucleotides align to TRBD2. Losses at the gene ends were 4 bases for V and 7 bases for J; bases not matched to a gene: 13. Germline loops: CDR1 SGHNT, CDR2 YYREEE (reference sequence). This CDR3 spans 16 amino acids. The CDR3 protein is CASSHPGGGSQNEQFF. The CDR3, as DNA: TGTGCCAGCAGCCACCCCGGGGGGGGTAGCCAAAATGAGCAGTTCTTC. Looking up the rest from reference TRBV5-4 and TRBJ2-1 gives the full variable domain: ETGVTQSPTHLIKTRGQQVTLRCSSQSGHNTVSWYQQALGQGPQFIFQYYREEENGRGNFPPRFSGLQFPNYSSELNVNALELDDSALYLCASSHPGGGSQNEQFFGPGTRLTVL.

In its sample, this clonotype was seen many times. J is TRBJ2-1 and V is TRBV5-1; 7 bases fit TRBD2. Per germline, CDR1 SGHRS and CDR2 YFSETQ. The V and J ends lost 0 bases and 2 bases, in that order; junction bases with no gene match: 5. This CDR3 is built from 16 residues. The CDR3 nucleotides read TGCGCCAGCAGCTTGGGGACTAGTGATACCTACAATGAGCAGTTCTTC. It codes for CASSLGTSDTYNEQFF. The whole variable domain, remainder taken from reference TRBV5-1 and TRBJ2-1, is KAGVTQTPRYLIKTRGQQVTLSCSPISGHRSVSWYQQTPGQGLQFLFEYFSETQRNKGNFPGRFSGRQFSNSRSEMNVSTLELGDSALYLCASSLGTSDTYNEQFFGPGTRLTVL.

In this sample, this clonotype turned up a few times. The chain uses TRBV7-2 and TRBJ2-4; D is uncertain. The V gene lost 5 bases and the J gene lost 0 bases, with 11 bases spanning the gap. Germline V CDR1 and CDR2: SGHTA, FQGNSA. The CDR3 runs to 15 residues. The CDR3, as DNA: TGTGCCAGCAGCCCCCAGGCGGTAGCCAAAAACATTCAGTACTTC. This encodes CASSPQAVAKNIQYF. The whole variable domain, remainder taken from reference TRBV7-2 and TRBJ2-4, is GAGVSQSPSNKVTEKGKDVELRCDPISGHTALYWYRQSLGQGLEFLIYFQGNSAPDKSGLPSDRFSAERTGGSVSTLTIQRTQQEDSAVYLCASSPQAVAKNIQYFGAGTRLSVL.

As DNA, the CDR3 is TGTGCCAGCAGCCAAGAAAAGGGTTTCGAGCAGTACTTC. This sequence encodes CASSQEKGFEQYF. The chain uses TRBV4-2 and TRBJ2-7; D not certain. CDR3 length equals 13 residues. V dropped 0 bases and J dropped 6 bases, with 9 bases sitting between them. The germline gives CDR1 LGHNA, CDR2 YNFKEQ.

This clonotype was recorded at least ten times. V is TRBV12-3 or TRBV12-4 and J is TRBJ2-1; no clear D gene. Trimming shortened V by 2 bases and J by 8 bases, and 13 bases separated the two germline ends. CDR3 length equals 14 residues. Here the CDR3 reads CASSLLGGLDEQFF. CDR3 nucleotide sequence: TGTGCCAGCAGTTTATTGGGCGGATTGGATGAGCAGTTCTTC.

This clonotype came up a few times. V is TRBV5-1 and J is TRBJ2-6, with 7 bases lining up with TRBD1. V was clipped by 3 bases and J by 0 bases; unmatched bases: 9. The CDR3 has 18 residues. Per the germline V gene, CDR1 is SGHRS and CDR2 is YFSETQ. The CDR3: CASSSGTDLRSGANVLTF. CDR3 coding DNA: TGCGCCAGCAGCTCCGGGACAGACTTACGCTCTGGGGCCAACGTCCTGACTTTC.

This clonotype was counted only a few times. The genes are TRBV20-1 and TRBJ2-3; 10 nucleotides match TRBD1. This CDR3 is built from 16 residues. Germline V gene sequence: CDR1 DFQATT, CDR2 SNEGSKA (reference sequence). The V gene end was trimmed by 3 bases and the J gene end by 5 bases; junction bases not matched to a gene: 11. CDR3 in amino acids: CSARSHDRGLIDTQYF. CDR3 nucleotide sequence: TGCAGTGCTAGGTCCCACGACAGGGGGCTGATAGATACGCAGTATTTT.

The gene calls are TRBV3-1 and TRBJ2-2, with 10 bases matching TRBD1. This CDR3 comprises 18 residues. Per the germline V gene, CDR1 is LGHDT and CDR2 is YNNKEL (reference sequence). Trimming at V came to 0 bases and at J to 3 bases, leaving 7 bases not matched to a gene. The CDR3 spells CASSQDWTGGAYTGELFF. The CDR3 DNA is TGTGCCAGCAGCCAAGATTGGACAGGGGGTGCGTACACCGGGGAGCTGTTTTTT.

The rearrangement uses TRBV28 and TRBJ1-2; 12 bases align to TRBD1. The junction had 13 bases not matched to a gene; V was cut back by 7 bases and J by 10 bases. The CDR3 has 15 amino acids. CDR1 and CDR2 from the germline V gene are MDHEN and SYDVKM. The CDR3 nucleotides are TGTGCCAGCACCCTTGGGACAGGGGGCTTATTTGACTACACCTTC. Its translation is CASTLGTGGLFDYTF.

V is TRBV2 and J is TRBJ2-5; tentatively, D is TRBD2 (5 bases). V lost 4 bases to trimming and J lost 7 bases, with 13 bases between them. This CDR3 is built from 13 residues. The germline V gene encodes CDR1 SNHLY and CDR2 FYNNEI. The CDR3 DNA reads TGTGCCAGCAGTGGCCTGCCCGGGGTGACCCAGTACTTC. This translates into CASSGLPGVTQYF.

The sample holds many counts of this clonotype. This chain joins TRBV2 and TRBJ2-7; D is unclear. Trimming cost V 4 bases and J 3 bases, with 7 bases left between them. Germline-derived CDR1 and CDR2 are SNHLY and FYNNEI. This CDR3 comprises 12 residues. DNA of the CDR3: TGTGCCAGCAGTGTGAGCAGCTACGAGCAGTACTTC. Amino acid sequence: CASSVSSYEQYF.